This T cell receptor beta chain emerged from a study of T cell changes during pregnancy in multiple sclerosis. The data were produced by immunoSEQ multiplex PCR, yet TCRdb's version contains in-frame clones alone and is incomplete. Here the sample spans tens of thousands of clones, 85% to 95% being singletons. The germline gives CDR1 SGHAT, CDR2 FQNNGV. CDR3 length: 16 amino acids. With 1 base removed from V and 0 bases from J, the gap between germline ends came to 7 bases. Source: peripheral blood, taken in the first trimester of pregnancy. The TCR sequence derives from a female donor in good health, enrolled as a control in a pregnancy study. The V call is TRBV11-2, the J call TRBJ1-6; D call uncertain. The CDR3 loop reads CASSLGHSSYNSPLHF. DNA of the CDR3: TGTGCCAGCAGCTTAGGTCACAGCTCCTATAATTCACCCCTCCACTTT. Based on the CDR3 plus reference TRBV11-2 and TRBJ1-6, the full variable domain is EAGVAQSPRYKIIEKRQSVAFWCNPISGHATLYWYQQILGQGPKLLIQFQNNGVVDDSQLPKDRFSAERLKGVDSTLKIQPAKLEDSAVYLCASSLGHSSYNSPLHFGNGTRLTVT.